This T cell receptor (beta chain) was identified in a study of T cells in Graves' hyperthyroidism and ophthalmopathy. Findings and caveats of the study: Through a model of 13 V-J features, ophthalmopathy was separated from stable hyperthyroidism.

From germline, CDR1 is SGHRS and CDR2 YFSETQ. The V segment lost 3 bases and the J segment 5 bases; nucleotides outside the gene matches: 11. The CDR3 covers 16 residues. This clonotype occurred a few times. The antigen remains unidentified. Template material for amplifying TCR beta CDR3 regions consisted of RNA transcripts. HTBI primers were employed in a first-round RT-PCR of the TCR CDR3. TCRdb itself ran the multiplex PCR reads through MiXCR, one entry per CDR3 protein. The sample lists about 720,000 distinct CDR3 sequences, about 19% occurring once. Among the patients, aged 18 to 65, hyperthyroidism was newly diagnosed and had lasted under 2 months. Each diagnosis was grounded in clinical symptoms, serum thyroxine and TRAb, thyroid ultrasound, and orbital computed tomography. The study collected blood at first hyperthyroidism diagnosis, before any ophthalmopathy symptoms arose.

Sequencing was done on a sample of blood. The sequence was obtained from a woman aged 45 to 65 with Graves' hyperthyroidism that later progressed to Graves' ophthalmopathy. The J gene is TRBJ2-1, the V gene TRBV5-1; 7 nucleotides agree with TRBD1. CDR3 DNA sequence: TGCGCCAGCAGCTACACTTACGACAGGGCCGACAATGAGCAGTTCTTC. It yields the protein CASSYTYDRADNEQFF. Full variable domain (outside the CDR3, taken from reference TRBV5-1 and TRBJ2-1): KAGVTQTPRYLIKTRGQQVTLSCSPISGHRSVSWYQQTPGQGLQFLFEYFSETQRNKGNFPGRFSGRQFSNSRSEMNVSTLELGDSALYLCASSYTYDRADNEQFFGPGTRLTVL.